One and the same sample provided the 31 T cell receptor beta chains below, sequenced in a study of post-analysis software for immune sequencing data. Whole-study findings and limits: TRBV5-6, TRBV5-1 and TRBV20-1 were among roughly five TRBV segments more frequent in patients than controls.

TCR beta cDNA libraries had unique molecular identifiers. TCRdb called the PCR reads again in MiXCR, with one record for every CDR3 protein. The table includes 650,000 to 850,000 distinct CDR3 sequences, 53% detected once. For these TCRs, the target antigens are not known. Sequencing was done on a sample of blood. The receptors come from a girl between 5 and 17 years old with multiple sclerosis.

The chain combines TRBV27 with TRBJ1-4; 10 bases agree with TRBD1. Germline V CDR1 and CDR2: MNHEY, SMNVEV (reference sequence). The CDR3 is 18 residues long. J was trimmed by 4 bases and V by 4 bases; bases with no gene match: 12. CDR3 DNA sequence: TGTGCCAGCAGTTCCCGATCCGGGACAGGGGCACTTAATGAAAAACTGTTTTTT. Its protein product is CASSSRSGTGALNEKLFF.

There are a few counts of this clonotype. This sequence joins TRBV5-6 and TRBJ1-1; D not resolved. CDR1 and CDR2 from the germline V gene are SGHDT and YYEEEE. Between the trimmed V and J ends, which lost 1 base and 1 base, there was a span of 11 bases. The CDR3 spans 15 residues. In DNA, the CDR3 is TGTGCCAGCAGCTTGTTCGGGGTCGGGAACACTGAAGCTTTCTTT. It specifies CASSLFGVGNTEAFF.

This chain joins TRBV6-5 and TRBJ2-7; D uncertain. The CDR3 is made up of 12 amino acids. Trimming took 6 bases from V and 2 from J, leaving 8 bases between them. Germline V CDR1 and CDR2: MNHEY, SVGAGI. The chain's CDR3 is CASRLGTYEQYF. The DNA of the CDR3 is TGTGCCAGCAGGCTAGGGACCTACGAGCAGTACTTC.

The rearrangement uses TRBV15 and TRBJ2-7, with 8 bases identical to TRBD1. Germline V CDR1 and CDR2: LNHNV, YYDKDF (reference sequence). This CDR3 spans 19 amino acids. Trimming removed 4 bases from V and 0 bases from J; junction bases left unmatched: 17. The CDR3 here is CATSTPWTGKNLYSYEQYF. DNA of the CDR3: TGTGCCACCAGCACGCCTTGGACAGGGAAAAATCTATACTCCTACGAGCAGTACTTC.

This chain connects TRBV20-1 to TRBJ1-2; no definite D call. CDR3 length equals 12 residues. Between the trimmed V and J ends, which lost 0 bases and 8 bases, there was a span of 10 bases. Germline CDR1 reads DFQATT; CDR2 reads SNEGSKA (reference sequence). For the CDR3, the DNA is TGCAGTGCTAGAGAGGGTAGAGAAGGCTACACCTTC. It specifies CSAREGREGYTF.

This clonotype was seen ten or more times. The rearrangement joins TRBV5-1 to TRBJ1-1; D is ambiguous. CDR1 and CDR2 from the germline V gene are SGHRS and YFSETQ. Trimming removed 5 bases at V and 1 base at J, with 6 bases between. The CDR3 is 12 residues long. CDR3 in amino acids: CASRTGNTEAFF. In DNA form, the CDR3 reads TGCGCCAGCAGGACTGGGAACACTGAAGCTTTCTTT.

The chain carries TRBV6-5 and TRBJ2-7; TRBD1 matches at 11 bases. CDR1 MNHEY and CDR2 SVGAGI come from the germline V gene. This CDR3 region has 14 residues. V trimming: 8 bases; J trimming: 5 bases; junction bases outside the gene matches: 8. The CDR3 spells CASRGTGGTDEQYF. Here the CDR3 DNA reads TGTGCCAGCCGGGGGACAGGGGGGACCGACGAGCAGTACTTC.

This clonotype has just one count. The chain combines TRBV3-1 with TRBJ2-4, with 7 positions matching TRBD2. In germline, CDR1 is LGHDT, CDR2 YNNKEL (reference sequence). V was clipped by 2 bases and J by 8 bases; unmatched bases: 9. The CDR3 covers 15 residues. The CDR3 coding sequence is TGTGCCAGCAGCCAATTGCGGGGGAGCGGGGACATTCAGTACTTC. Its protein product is CASSQLRGSGDIQYF.

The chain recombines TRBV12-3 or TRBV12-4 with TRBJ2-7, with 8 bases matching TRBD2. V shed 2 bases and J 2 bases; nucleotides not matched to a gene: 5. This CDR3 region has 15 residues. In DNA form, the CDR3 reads TGTGCCAGCAGTTTACAAGCGGGGGCACCCTACGAGCAGTACTTC. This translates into CASSLQAGAPYEQYF.

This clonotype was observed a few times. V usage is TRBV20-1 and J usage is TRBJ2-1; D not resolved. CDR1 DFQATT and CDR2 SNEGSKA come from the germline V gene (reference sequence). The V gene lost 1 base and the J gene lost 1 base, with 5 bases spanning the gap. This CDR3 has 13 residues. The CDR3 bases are TGCAGTGCTAGAGGACGTTCCTACAATGAGCAGTTCTTC. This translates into CSARGRSYNEQFF.

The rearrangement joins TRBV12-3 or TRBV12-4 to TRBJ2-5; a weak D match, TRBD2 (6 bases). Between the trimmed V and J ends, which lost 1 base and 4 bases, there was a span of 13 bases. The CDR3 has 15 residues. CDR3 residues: CASSLVRRDRETQYF. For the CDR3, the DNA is TGTGCCAGCAGTTTAGTTAGGAGGGACCGAGAGACCCAGTACTTC.

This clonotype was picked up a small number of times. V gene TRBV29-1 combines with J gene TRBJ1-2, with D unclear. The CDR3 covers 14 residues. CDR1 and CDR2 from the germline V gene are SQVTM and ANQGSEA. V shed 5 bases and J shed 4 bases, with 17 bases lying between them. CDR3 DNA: TGCAGCGTTAATATGGGCAGCAATCCCTATGGCTACACCTTC. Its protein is CSVNMGSNPYGYTF.

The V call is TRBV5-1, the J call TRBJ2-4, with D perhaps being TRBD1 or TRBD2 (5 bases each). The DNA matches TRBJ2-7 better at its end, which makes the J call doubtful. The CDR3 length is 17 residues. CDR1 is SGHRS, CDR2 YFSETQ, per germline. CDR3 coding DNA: TGCGCCAGCAGCTTAGGGGACCTATCGCATAGGATTTACGAGCAGTACTTC. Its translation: CASSLGDLSHRIYEQYF.

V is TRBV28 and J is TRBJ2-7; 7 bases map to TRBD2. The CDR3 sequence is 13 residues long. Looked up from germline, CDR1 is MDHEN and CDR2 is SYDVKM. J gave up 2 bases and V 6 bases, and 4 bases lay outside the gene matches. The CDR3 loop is CASRGSGTYEQYF. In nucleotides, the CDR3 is TGTGCCAGCAGGGGGAGCGGGACCTACGAGCAGTACTTC.

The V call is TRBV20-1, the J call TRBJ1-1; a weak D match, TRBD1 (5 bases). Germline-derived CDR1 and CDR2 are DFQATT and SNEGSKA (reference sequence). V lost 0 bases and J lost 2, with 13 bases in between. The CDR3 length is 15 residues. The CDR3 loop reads CSARDSRGYNTEAFF. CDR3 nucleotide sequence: TGCAGTGCTAGAGATTCAAGGGGCTATAACACTGAAGCTTTCTTT.

CDR3 coding DNA: TGTGCCAGCAGCGCACCGGGACTACGCCAAGAGACCCAGTACTTC. This codes for CASSAPGLRQETQYF. The chain employs TRBV7-3 and TRBJ2-4, with 7 bases fitting TRBD2. The J call may not be correct, given that the DNA end is closer to TRBJ2-5. CDR3 size: 15 residues. The germline V gene has CDR1 SGHTA and CDR2 FQGTGA.

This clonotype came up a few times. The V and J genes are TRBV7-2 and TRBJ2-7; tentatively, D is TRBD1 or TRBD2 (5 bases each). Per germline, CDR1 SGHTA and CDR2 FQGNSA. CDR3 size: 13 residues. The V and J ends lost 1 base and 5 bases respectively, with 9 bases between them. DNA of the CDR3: TGTGCCAGCAGCTTAGTGGGGGTCCACGAGCAGTACTTC. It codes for CASSLVGVHEQYF.

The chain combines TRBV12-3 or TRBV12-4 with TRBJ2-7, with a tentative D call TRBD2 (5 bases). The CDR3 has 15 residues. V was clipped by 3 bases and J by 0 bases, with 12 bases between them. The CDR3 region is CASSFDPGISYEQYF. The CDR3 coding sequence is TGTGCCAGCAGTTTCGACCCCGGGATCTCCTACGAGCAGTACTTC.

As DNA, the CDR3 is TGTGCCAGCAGCCAAACAGGGTATGAGACCCAGTACTTC. Its protein is CASSQTGYETQYF. The rearrangement uses TRBV11-1 and TRBJ2-5; maybe TRBD1 (6 bases). This CDR3 is built from 13 residues. V was shortened by 5 bases and J by 5 bases, with 12 bases between the two germline ends. Germline CDR1 and CDR2: SGHAT and FQDESV (reference sequence). The whole variable domain, remainder taken from reference TRBV11-1 and TRBJ2-5, is EAEVAQSPRYKITEKSQAVAFWCDPISGHATLYWYRQILGQGPELLVQFQDESVVDDSQLPKDRFSAERLKGVDSTLKIQPAELGDSAMYLCASSQTGYETQYFGPGTRLLVL.

The CDR3 DNA reads as TGTGCCAGCAGACCCACAGGCATCTTGAACACTGAAGCTTTCTTT. Protein product: CASRPTGILNTEAFF. V usage is TRBV6-5 and J usage is TRBJ1-1; possible D gene TRBD1, 5 bases. Germline loops: CDR1 MNHEY, CDR2 SVGAGI. CDR3 length: 15 amino acids. V lost 6 bases to trimming and J lost 0 bases, with 14 bases between them.

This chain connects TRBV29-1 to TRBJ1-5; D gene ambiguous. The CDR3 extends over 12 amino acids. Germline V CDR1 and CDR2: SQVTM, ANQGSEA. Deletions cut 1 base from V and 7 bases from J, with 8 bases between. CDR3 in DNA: TGCAGCGTTGAAGGGGAGGGACAGCCCCAGCATTTT. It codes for CSVEGEGQPQHF.

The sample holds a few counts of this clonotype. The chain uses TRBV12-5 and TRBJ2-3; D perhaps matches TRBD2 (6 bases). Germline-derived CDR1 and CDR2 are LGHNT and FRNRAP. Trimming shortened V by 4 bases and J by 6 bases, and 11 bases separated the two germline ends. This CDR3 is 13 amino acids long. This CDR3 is CASGSRGADTQYF. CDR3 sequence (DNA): TGTGCTAGTGGTTCGCGGGGTGCGGATACGCAGTATTTT.

The CDR3, as DNA: TGCAGTGCTAGACTATTCGGGAGGACCACAGATACGCAGTATTTT. Translated: CSARLFGRTTDTQYF. This chain uses TRBV20-1 with TRBJ2-3, with 7 bases that match TRBD2. There are 15 residues in the CDR3. After removal of 2 bases from V and 2 bases from J, the junction contained 7 bases not matched to a gene. The germline V gene has CDR1 DFQATT and CDR2 SNEGSKA (reference sequence).

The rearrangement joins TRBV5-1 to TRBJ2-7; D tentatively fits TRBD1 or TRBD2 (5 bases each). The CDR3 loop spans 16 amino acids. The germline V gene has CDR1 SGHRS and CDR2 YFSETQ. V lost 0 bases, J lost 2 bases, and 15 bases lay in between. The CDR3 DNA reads TGCGCCAGCAGCTTGGACCCAGGGAGCTTAGCCTACGAGCAGTACTTC. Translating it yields CASSLDPGSLAYEQYF.

The CDR3 DNA follows: TGTGCCAGCAGCTTAGATCTTCCCCTAGCGGGAAACAATGAGCAGTTCTTC. It yields the protein CASSLDLPLAGNNEQFF. This chain joins TRBV11-3 and TRBJ2-1, with 9 bases identical to TRBD2. The V and J ends lost 0 bases and 5 bases, in that order; junction bases with no gene match: 8. Germline values: CDR1 SGHNT, CDR2 YENEEA. The CDR3 loop spans 17 amino acids.

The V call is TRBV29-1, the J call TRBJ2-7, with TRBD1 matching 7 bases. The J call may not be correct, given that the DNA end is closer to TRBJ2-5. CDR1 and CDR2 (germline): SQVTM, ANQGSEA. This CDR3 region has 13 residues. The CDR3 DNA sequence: TGCAGCGTTGTATTGGACCCAGGGGGGACCCAGTACTTC. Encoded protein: CSVVLDPGGTQYF.

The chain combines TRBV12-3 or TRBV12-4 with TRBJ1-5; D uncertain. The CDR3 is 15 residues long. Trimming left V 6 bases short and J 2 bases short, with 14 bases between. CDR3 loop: CASSRSTPGNQPQHF. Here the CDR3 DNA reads TGTGCCAGCAGCCGATCGACCCCGGGCAATCAGCCCCAGCATTTT.

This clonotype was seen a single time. DNA for the CDR3: TGCAGCGTTGAAGGCAAGAACACTGAAGCTTTCTTT. Translating gives CSVEGKNTEAFF. The chain is built from TRBV29-1 and TRBJ1-1; D unclear. CDR1 SQVTM and CDR2 ANQGSEA come from the germline V gene. V was cut by 1 base and J by 1 base, with 4 bases left in between. CDR3 size: 12 residues.

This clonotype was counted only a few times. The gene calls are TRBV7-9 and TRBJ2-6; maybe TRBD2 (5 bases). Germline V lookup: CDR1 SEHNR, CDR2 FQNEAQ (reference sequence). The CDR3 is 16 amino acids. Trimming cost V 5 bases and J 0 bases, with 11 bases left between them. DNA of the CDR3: TGTGCCAGCAGCCAGGACTTGTTCTCTGGGGCCAACGTCCTGACTTTC. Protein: CASSQDLFSGANVLTF.

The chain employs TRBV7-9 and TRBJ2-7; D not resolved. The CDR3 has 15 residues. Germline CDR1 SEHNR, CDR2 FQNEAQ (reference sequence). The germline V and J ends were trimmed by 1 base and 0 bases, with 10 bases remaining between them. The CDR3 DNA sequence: TGTGCCAGCAGCTTAGGGAGAGACTTCTCCTACGAGCAGTACTTC. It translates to CASSLGRDFSYEQYF.

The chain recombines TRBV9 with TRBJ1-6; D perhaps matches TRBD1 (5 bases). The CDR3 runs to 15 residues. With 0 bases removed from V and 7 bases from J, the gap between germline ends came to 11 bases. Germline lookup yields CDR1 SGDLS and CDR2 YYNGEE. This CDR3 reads CASSVAAGTNSPLHF. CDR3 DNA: TGTGCCAGCAGCGTAGCCGCAGGGACCAATTCACCCCTCCACTTT. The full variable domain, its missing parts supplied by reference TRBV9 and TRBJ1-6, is DSGVTQTPKHLITATGQRVTLRCSPRSGDLSVYWYQQSLDQGLQFLIQYYNGEERAKGNILERFSAQQFPDLHSELNLSSLELGDSALYFCASSVAAGTNSPLHFGNGTRLTVT.